This entry concerns a single T cell receptor (beta chain). These data are taken from a study of blood T cell repertoires in COVID-19. Overall study: COVID-19 samples from acute and convalescent phases originated in the United States, Italy and Spain. T cells, B-cell-depleted T cells, or PBMCs provided the cDNA or gDNA that served as material.

Authors' analysis steps: From reference gene primer amplification, estimates of nucleated cell counts were derived. The assay was immunoSEQ multiplex PCR, and TCRdb's table has in-frame clones only and misses some. That table is the source of V, J and clone size, and D and trimming were worked out from the DNA. Counted here are approximately 150,000 clones, more than 75% occurring once; the ten biggest clones make up roughly 6.1%. The V and J ends lost 0 bases and 6 bases respectively, with 18 bases between them. This CDR3 contains 16 residues. CDR1 is KGHSH and CDR2 is LQKENI in the germline V gene.

The J gene is TRBJ2-7, the V gene TRBV18, with TRBD2 as a possible D gene (6 bases). This TCR was sampled from a man older than 75 with acute or convalescent COVID-19. The source material was peripheral blood. The CDR3, as DNA: TGTGCCAGCTCACCACCGTCAGGGAGGAATTCGCCCGAGCAGTACTTC. Translated, it gives CASSPPSGRNSPEQYF. Filled out from reference TRBV18 and TRBJ2-7, the complete variable domain reads NAGVMQNPRHLVRRRGQEARLRCSPMKGHSHVYWYRQLPEEGLKFMVYLQKENIIDESGMPKERFSAEFPKEGPSILRIQQVVRGDSAAYFCASSPPSGRNSPEQYFGPGTRLTVT.